This T cell receptor (beta chain) was sequenced during a study of blood T cell repertoires in COVID-19. Libraries were prepared by immunoSEQ multiplex PCR; TCRdb keeps only in-frame clonotypes and omits some of them. The sample lists almost 55,000 clones, less than 95% occurring once. The table lists this clone with a count of one. V was pared by 0 bases and J by 4 bases, with 6 bases between. This CDR3 is 13 amino acids long. Germline V gives CDR1 LGHDT, CDR2 YNNKEL (reference sequence). The V call is TRBV3-1 (or the pseudogene TRBV3-2), the J call TRBJ1-2; D gene uncertain. Sequenced material: peripheral blood. This receptor was identified in a middle-aged woman with active COVID-19. The CDR3 DNA sequence: TGTGCCAGCAGCCAAGAAGTCAGCTATGGCTACACCTTC. Translating gives CASSQEVSYGYTF.